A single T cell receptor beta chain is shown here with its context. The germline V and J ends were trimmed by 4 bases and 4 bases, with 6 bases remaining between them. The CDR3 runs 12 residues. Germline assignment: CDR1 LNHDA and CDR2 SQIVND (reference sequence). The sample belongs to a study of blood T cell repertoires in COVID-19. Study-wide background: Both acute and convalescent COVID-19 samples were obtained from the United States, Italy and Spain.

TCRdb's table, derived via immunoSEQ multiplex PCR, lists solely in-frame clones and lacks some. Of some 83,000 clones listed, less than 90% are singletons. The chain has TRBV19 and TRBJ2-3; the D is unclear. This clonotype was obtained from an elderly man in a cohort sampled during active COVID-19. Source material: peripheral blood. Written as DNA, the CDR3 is TGTGCCAGTAGTACTCCAGCAGATACGCAGTATTTT. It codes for CASSTPADTQYF.